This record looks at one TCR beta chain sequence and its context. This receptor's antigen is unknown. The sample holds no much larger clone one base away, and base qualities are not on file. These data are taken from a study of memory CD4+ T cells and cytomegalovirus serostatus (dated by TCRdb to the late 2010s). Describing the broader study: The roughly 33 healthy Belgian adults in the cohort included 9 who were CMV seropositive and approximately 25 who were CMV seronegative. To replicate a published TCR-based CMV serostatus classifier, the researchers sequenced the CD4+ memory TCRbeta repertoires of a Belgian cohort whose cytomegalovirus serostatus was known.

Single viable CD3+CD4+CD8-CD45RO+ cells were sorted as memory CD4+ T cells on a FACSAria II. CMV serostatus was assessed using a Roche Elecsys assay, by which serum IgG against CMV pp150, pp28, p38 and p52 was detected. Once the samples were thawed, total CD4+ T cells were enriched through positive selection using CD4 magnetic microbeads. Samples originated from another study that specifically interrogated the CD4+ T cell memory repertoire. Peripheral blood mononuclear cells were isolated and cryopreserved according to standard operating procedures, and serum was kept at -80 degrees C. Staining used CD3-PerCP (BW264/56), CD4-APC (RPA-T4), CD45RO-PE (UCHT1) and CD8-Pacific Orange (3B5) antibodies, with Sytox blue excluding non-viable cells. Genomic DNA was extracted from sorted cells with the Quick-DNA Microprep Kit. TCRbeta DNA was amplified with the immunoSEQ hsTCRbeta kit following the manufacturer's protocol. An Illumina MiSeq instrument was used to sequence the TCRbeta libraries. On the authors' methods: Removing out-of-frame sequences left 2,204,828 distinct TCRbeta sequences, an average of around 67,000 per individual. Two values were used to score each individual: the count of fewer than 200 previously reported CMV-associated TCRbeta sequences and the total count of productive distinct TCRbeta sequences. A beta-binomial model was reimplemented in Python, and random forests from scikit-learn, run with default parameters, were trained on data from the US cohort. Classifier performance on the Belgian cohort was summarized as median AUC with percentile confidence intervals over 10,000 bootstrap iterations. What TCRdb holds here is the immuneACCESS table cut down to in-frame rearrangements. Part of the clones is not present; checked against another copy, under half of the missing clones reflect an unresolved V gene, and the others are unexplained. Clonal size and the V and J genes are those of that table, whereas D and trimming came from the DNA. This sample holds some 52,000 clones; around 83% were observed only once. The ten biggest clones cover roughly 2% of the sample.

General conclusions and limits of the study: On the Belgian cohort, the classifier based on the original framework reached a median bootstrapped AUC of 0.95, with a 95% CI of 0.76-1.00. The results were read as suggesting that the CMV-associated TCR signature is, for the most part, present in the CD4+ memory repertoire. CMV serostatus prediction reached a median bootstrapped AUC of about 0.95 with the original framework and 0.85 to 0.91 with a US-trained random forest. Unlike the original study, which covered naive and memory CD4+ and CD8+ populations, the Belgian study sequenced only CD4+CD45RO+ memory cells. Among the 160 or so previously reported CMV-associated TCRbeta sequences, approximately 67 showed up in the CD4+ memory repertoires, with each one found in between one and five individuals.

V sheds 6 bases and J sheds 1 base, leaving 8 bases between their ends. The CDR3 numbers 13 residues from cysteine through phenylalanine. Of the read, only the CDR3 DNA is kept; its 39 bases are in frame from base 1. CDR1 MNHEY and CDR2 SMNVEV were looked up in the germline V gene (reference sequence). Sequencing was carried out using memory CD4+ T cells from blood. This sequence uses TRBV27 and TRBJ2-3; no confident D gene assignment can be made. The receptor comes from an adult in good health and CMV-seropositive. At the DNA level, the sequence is TGTGCCAGCAGCCCATTTGGCACAGATACGCAGTATTTT. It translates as CASSPFGTDTQYF.